The TCR beta chain under discussion was sequenced for a study of T cell repertoires in cytomegalovirus infection. Deletions cut 5 bases from V and 0 bases from J, with 17 bases between. The CDR3 runs to 17 residues. From germline, CDR1 is MNHEY and CDR2 SMNVEV (reference sequence). MiXCR, applied by TCRdb to the reads, yields one record per CDR3 protein. This sample yields fewer than 550,000 distinct CDR3 sequences, of which about 10% are seen a single time; 10% to 13% belongs to the top ten. The J gene is TRBJ1-3, the V gene TRBV27; TRBD1 might be the D (5 bases). Sequenced material: PBMCs. The receptor comes from a human donor in good health (CMV status not recorded). Some clones in this sample may be carry-over from other donors' samples. The CDR3: CASSPNSGLSSGNTIYF. The CDR3 DNA is TGTGCCAGCAGTCCCAATTCAGGGCTTAGCTCTGGAAACACCATATATTTT.